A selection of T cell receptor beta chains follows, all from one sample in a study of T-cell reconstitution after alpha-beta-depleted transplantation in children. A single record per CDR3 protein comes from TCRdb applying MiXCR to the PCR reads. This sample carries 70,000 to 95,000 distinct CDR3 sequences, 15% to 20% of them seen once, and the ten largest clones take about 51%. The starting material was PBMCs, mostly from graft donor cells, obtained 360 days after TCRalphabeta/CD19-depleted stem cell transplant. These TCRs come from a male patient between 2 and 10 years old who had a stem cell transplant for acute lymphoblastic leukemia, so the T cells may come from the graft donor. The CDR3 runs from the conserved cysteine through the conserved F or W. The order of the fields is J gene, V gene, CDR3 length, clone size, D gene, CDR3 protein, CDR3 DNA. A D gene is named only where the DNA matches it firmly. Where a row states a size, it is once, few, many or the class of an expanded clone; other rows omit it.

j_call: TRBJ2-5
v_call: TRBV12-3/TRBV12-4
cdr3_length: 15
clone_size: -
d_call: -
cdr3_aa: CASSLGYGRGETQYF
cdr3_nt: TGTGCCAGCAGTTTAGGGTACGGGAGAGGGGAGACCCAGTACTTC

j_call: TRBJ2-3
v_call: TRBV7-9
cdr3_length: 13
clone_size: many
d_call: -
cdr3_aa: CASSHSSTDTQYF
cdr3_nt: TGTGCCAGCAGCCACAGTAGCACAGATACGCAGTATTTT

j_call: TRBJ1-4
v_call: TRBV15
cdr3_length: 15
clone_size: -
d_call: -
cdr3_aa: CATSISRDRREKLFF
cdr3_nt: TGTGCCACCAGCATATCCCGGGACCGCAGGGAAAAACTGTTTTTT

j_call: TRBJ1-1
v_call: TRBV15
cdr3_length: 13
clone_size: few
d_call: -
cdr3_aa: CATSRDKGSEAFF
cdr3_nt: TGTGCCACCAGCAGAGATAAGGGGAGTGAAGCTTTCTTT

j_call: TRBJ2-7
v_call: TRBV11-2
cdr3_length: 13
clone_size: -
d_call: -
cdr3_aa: CASSAYRLDEQYF
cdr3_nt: TGTGCCAGCAGCGCGTACAGGCTGGACGAGCAGTACTTC

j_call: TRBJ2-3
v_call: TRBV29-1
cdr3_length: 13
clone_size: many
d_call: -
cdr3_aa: CSAGGRSTDTQYF
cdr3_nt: TGCAGCGCCGGTGGCAGGAGCACAGATACGCAGTATTTT

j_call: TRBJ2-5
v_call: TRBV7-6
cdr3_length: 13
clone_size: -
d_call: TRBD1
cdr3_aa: CASRDRGGETQYF
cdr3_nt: TGTGCCAGCCGGGACAGGGGGGGGGAGACCCAGTACTTC

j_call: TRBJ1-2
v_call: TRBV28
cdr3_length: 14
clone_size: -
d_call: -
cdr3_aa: CASSRSLPNYGYTF
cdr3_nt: TGTGCCAGCAGTCGGTCTCTCCCCAACTATGGCTACACCTTC

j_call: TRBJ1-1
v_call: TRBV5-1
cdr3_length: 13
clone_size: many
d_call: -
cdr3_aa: CASSFTGRTEAFF
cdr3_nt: TGCGCCAGCAGCTTTACAGGTCGCACTGAAGCTTTCTTT

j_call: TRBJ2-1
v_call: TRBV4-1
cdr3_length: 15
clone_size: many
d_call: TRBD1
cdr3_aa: CASSPRTGGWYEQFF
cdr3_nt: TGCGCCAGCAGCCCTCGGACAGGGGGTTGGTATGAGCAGTTCTTC

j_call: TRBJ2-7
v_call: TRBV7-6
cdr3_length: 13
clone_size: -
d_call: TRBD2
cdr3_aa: CASSLVGGSEQYF
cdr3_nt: TGTGCCAGCAGCTTAGTTGGCGGGAGCGAGCAGTACTTC

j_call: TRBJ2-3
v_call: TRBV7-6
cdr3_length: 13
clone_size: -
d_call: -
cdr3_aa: CASSLVSTDTQYF
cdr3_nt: TGTGCCAGCAGCTTGGTCTCCACAGATACGCAGTATTTT

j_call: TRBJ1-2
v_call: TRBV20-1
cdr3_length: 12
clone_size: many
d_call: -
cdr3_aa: CSARPPTGSYTF
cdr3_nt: TGCAGTGCTCGCCCCCCGACAGGTTCCTACACCTTC

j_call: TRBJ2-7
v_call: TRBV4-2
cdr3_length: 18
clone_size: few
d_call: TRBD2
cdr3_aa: CASKGSGLAAPRAYEQYF
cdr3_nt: TGTGCCAGCAAGGGATCGGGACTAGCGGCTCCCAGGGCCTACGAGCAGTACTTC

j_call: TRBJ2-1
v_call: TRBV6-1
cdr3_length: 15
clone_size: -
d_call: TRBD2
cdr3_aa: CASSRGLASYNEQFF
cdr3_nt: TGTGCCAGCAGTAGAGGACTAGCGTCGTACAATGAGCAGTTCTTC

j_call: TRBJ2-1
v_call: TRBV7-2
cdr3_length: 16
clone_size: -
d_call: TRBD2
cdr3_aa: CASSRRSGNSYNEQFF
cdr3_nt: TGTGCCAGCAGCCGTCGTAGCGGGAACTCCTACAATGAGCAGTTCTTC

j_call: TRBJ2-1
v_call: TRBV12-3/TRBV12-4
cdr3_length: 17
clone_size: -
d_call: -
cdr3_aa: CASSFWAFGGLRDEQFF
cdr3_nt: TGTGCCAGCAGTTTTTGGGCCTTCGGGGGGCTACGCGATGAGCAGTTCTTC

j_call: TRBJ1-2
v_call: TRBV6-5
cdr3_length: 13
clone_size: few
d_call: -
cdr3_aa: CASNQGTNYGYTF
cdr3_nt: TGTGCCAGCAACCAGGGTACGAACTATGGCTACACCTTC